This TCR beta chain is from a study of cytomegalovirus exposure and HLA in healthy donors. Amplification used 60 Vbeta primers and 13 Jbeta primers. The data were produced by immunoSEQ multiplex PCR, yet TCRdb's version contains in-frame clones alone and is incomplete. The data hold about 140,000 clones, with 72% observed a single time. Germline V gene lookup returns CDR1 LGHNA and CDR2 YNFKEQ. This CDR3 has 13 residues. Trimming removed 1 base from V and 10 bases from J, with 12 bases in between. Input material: PBMCs. The rearrangement links TRBV4-2 to TRBJ2-3; a weak D match, TRBD2 (6 bases). The sequence derives from a man in his forties or fifties in good health and CMV-seronegative. The CDR3 protein is CASSQVREPPQYF. The CDR3 bases are TGTGCCAGCAGCCAAGTCCGGGAGCCCCCGCAGTATTTT.